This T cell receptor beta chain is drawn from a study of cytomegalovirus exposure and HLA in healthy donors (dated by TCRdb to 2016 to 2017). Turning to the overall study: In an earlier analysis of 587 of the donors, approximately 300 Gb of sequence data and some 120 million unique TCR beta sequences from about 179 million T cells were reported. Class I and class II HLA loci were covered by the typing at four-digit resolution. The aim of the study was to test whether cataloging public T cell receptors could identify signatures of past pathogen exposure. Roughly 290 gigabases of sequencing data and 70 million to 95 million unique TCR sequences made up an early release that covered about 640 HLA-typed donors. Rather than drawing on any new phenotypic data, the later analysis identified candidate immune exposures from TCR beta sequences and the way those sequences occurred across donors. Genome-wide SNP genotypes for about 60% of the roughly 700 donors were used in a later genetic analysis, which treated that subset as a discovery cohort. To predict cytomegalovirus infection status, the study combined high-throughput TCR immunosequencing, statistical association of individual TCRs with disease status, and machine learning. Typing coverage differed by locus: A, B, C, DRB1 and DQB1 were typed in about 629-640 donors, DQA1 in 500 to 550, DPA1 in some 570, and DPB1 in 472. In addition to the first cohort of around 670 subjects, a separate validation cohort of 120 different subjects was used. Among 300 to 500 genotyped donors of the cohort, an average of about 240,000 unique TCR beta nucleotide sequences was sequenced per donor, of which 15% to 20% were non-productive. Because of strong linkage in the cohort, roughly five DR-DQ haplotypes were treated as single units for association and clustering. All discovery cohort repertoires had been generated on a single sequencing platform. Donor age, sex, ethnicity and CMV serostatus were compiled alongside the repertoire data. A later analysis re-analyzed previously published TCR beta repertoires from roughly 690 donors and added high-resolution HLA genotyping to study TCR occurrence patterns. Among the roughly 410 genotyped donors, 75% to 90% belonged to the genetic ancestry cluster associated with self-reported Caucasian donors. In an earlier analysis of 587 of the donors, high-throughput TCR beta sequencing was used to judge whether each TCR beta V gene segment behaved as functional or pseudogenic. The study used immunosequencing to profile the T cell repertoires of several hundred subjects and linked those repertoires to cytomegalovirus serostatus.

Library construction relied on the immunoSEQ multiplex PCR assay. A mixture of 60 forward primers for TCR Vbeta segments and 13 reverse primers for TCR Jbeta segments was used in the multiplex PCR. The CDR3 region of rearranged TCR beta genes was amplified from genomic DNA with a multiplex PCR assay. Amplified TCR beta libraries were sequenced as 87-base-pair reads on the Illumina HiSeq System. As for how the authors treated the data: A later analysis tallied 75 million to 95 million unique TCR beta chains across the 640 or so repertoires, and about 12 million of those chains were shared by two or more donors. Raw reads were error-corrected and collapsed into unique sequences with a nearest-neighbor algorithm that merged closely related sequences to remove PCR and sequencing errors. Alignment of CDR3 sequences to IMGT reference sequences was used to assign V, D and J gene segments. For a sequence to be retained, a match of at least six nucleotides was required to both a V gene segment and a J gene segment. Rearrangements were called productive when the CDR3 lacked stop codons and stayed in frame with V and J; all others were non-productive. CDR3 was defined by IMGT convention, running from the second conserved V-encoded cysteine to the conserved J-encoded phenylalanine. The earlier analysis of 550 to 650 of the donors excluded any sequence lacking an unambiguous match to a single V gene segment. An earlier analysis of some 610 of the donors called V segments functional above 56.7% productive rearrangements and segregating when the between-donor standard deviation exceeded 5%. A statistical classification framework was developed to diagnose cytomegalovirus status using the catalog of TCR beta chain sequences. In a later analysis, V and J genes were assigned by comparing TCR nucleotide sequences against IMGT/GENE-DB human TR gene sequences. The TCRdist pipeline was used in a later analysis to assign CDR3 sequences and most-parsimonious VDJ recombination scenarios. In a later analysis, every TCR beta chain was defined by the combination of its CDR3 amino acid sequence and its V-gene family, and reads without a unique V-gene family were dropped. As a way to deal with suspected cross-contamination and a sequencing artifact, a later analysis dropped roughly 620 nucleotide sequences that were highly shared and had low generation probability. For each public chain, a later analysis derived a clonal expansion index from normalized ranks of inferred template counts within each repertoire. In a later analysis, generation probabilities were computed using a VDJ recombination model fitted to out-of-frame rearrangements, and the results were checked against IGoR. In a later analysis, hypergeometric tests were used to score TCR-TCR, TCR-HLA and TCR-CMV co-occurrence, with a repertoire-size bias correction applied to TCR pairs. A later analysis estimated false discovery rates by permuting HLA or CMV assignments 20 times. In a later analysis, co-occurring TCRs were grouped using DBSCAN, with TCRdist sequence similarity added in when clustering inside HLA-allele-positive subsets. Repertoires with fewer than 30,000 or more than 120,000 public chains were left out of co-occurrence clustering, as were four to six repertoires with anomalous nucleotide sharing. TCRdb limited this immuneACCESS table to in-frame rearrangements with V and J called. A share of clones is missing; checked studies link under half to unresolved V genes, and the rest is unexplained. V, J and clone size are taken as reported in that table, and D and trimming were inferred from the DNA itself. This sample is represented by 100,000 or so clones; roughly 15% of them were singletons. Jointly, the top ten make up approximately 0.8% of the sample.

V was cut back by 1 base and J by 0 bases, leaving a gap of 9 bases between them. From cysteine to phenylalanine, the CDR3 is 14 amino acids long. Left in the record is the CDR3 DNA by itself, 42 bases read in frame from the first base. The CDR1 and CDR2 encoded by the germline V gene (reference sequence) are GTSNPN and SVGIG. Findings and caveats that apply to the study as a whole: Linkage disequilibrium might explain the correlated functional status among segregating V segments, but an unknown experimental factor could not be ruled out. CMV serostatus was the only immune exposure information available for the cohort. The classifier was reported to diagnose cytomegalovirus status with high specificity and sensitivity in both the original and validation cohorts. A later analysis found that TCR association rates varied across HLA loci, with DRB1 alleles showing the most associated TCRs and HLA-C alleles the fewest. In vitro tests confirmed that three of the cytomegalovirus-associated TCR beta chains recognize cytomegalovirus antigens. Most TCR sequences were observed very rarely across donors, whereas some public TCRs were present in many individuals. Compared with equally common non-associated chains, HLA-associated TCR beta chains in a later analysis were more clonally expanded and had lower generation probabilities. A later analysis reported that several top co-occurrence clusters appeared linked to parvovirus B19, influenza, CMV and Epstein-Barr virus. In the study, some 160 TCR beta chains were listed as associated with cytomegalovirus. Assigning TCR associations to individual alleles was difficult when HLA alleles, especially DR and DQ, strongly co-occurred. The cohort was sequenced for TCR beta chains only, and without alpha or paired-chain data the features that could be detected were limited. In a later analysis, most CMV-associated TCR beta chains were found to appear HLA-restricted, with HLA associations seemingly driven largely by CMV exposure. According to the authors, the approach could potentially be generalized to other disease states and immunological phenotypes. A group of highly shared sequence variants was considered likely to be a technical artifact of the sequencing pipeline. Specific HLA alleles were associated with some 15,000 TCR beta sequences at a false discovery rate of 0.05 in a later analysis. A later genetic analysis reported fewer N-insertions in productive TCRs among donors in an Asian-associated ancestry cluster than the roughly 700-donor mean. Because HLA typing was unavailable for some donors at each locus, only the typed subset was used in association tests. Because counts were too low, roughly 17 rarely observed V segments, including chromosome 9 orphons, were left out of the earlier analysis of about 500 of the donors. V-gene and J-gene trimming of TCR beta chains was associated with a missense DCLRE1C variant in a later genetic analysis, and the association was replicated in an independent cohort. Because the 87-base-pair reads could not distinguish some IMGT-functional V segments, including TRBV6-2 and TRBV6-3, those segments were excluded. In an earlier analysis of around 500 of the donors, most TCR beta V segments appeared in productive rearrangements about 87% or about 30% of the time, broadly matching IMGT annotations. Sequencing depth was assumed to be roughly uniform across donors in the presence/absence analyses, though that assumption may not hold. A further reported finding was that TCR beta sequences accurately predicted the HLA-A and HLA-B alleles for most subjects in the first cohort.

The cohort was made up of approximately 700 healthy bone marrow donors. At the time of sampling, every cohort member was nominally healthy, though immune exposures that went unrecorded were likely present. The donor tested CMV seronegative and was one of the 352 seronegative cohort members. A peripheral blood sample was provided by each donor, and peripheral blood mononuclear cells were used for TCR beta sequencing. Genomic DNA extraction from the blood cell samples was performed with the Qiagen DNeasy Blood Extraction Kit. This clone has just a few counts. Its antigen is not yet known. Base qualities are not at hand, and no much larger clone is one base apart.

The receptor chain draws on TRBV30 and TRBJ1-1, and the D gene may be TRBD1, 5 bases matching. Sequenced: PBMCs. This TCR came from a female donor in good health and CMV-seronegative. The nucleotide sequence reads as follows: TGTGCCTGGAGTGCACAGGTAATGAACACTGAAGCTTTCTTT. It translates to CAWSAQVMNTEAFF.